The 30 T cell receptor beta chains given below trace back to one sample, sequenced in a study of cytomegalovirus exposure and HLA in healthy donors. Both 60 Vbeta primers and 13 Jbeta primers went into the PCR. The method was immunoSEQ multiplex PCR; TCRdb's version includes in-frame clones alone and lacks a portion of them. The sample has 100,000 to 150,000 clones, roughly 70% seen once. Sequencing used PBMCs. The receptors were sampled from a man between 45 and 60 years old in good health and CMV-seropositive.

This clone was seen more than once but under ten times. The chain joins TRBV4-2 to TRBJ1-1; 8 nucleotides agree with TRBD1. The CDR3 loop spans 16 amino acids. Trimming cost V 1 base and J 6 bases; bases outside gene matches: 10. The germline V gene has CDR1 LGHNA and CDR2 YNFKEQ. The CDR3 protein is CASSQVGRGREAEAFF. In DNA, the CDR3 is TGTGCCAGCAGCCAAGTTGGCAGGGGGCGCGAGGCTGAAGCTTTCTTT.

The chain couples TRBV9 to TRBJ1-2; D gene ambiguous. The CDR3 has 16 amino acids. V was pared by 0 bases and J by 2 bases, with 14 bases between. Germline values: CDR1 SGDLS, CDR2 YYNGEE. In nucleotides, the CDR3 is TGTGCCAGCAGCGTAGATGCAGGAGGATCCAACTATGGCTACACCTTC. It encodes CASSVDAGGSNYGYTF.

This chain links TRBV4-3 with TRBJ2-2, with TRBD2 matching over 10 bases. This CDR3 is built from 17 residues. V gave up 0 bases and J gave up 2 bases; unmatched junction bases: 3. The germline CDR1 and CDR2 sequences are LGHNA and YSLEER. CDR3 sequence reads: CASSQDPSGSNTGELFF. The CDR3, as DNA: TGCGCCAGCAGCCAAGATCCTAGCGGGAGCAACACCGGGGAGCTGTTTTTT.

The chain couples TRBV6-5 to TRBJ1-3, with a tentative D call TRBD1 (5 bases). Germline V CDR1 and CDR2: MNHEY, SVGAGI. This CDR3 comprises 15 residues. Trimming cost V 0 bases and J 0 bases, with 6 bases left between them. The CDR3 coding sequence is TGTGCCAGCAGTTACTCGGGGCGCTCTGGAAACACCATATATTTT. Translating gives CASSYSGRSGNTIYF.

Turning to this clone: Germline is not matched at one junction end, which may reflect a read error. Other DNA sequences from this sample encode an identical CDR3 as well. This sequence joins TRBV11-2 and TRBJ1-1; 8 bases match TRBD1. The CDR3 runs 14 residues. Germline values: CDR1 SGHAT, CDR2 FQNNGV. In DNA, the CDR3 is TGTGCCAGCAGCTCCTGGACAGGGAACACTGAAGCCTTCTTT. Translating gives CASSSWTGNTEAFF.

The rearrangement uses TRBV6-1 and TRBJ1-5, with 9 bases lining up with TRBD1. V was clipped by 4 bases and J by 3 bases; unmatched bases: 10. Germline V lookup: CDR1 MNHNS, CDR2 SASEGT. This CDR3 has 17 amino acids. CDR3 residues: CASSALGTGPNNQPQHF. For the CDR3, the DNA is TGTGCCAGCAGTGCCCTGGGGACAGGGCCTAACAATCAGCCCCAGCATTTT.

The rearrangement uses TRBV15 and TRBJ1-2; D is uncertain. Germline-derived CDR1 and CDR2 are LNHNV and YYDKDF (reference sequence). The V and J ends lost 0 bases and 10 bases respectively, with 12 bases between them. The CDR3 contains 13 residues. CDR3 nucleotides: TGTGCCACCAGCAGAGATCTAATTAATGACTACACCTTC. It codes for CATSRDLINDYTF.

The chain recombines TRBV10-3 with TRBJ2-7; TRBD1 matches at 9 bases. V gave up 6 bases and J gave up 6 bases; unmatched junction bases: 9. The CDR3 has 14 amino acids. Germline V CDR1 and CDR2: ENHRY, SYGVKD. DNA of the CDR3: TGTGCCATCAGCCTTACCGGGACAGGGTTCGAGCAGTACTTC. Translation: CAISLTGTGFEQYF.

The chain joins TRBV6-6 to TRBJ2-1; 10 positions agree with TRBD2. V dropped 6 bases and J dropped 6; count of bases not matched to a gene: 5. This CDR3 is built from 14 residues. The germline V gene encodes CDR1 MNHNY and CDR2 SVGAGI (reference sequence). CDR3 amino acids: CASRPGTSVNEQFF. CDR3 bases: TGTGCCAGCAGACCCGGGACTAGCGTCAATGAGCAGTTCTTC.

This sequence joins TRBV6-6 and TRBJ2-7; 8 nucleotides line up with TRBD2. Germline V gene lookup returns CDR1 MNHNY and CDR2 SVGAGI (reference sequence). The CDR3 length is 14 residues. The J segment lost 5 bases and the V segment lost 5 bases, leaving 8 bases of the junction unmatched. The CDR3 reads CASSPLGLAHEQYF. CDR3 bases: TGTGCCAGCAGTCCTCTCGGACTAGCCCACGAGCAGTACTTC.

V is TRBV4-2 and J is TRBJ2-5; TRBD1 agrees at 7 bases. Losses at the gene ends were 4 bases for V and 5 bases for J; bases not matched to a gene: 7. The CDR3 loop spans 14 amino acids. Germline V gives CDR1 LGHNA, CDR2 YNFKEQ. The CDR3 bases are TGTGCCAGCAGCCCAGGGGGTTTAGGGGAGACCCAGTACTTC. Its translation: CASSPGGLGETQYF.

In this sample, this clone turned up a few times. This chain uses TRBV25-1 with TRBJ2-7, with D tentatively TRBD2 (5 bases). Germline V gene lookup returns CDR1 MGHDK and CDR2 SYGVNS. This CDR3 spans 16 amino acids. Trimming cost V 4 bases and J 2 bases, with 18 bases left between them. The CDR3 DNA follows: TGTGCCAGCAGTGTCGAAATACCTGCGGGCGCCTACGAGCAGTACTTC. It specifies CASSVEIPAGAYEQYF.

The genes are TRBV7-9 and TRBJ1-1; 9 bases match TRBD1. CDR3 length equals 13 residues. V shed 5 bases, J shed 7 bases, and the junction held 5 bases outside the gene matches. Germline CDR1 and CDR2: SEHNR and FQNEAQ (reference sequence). CDR3 region: CASSPGTGSEAFF. CDR3 nucleotide sequence: TGTGCCAGCAGCCCGGGGACAGGGAGTGAAGCTTTCTTT.

The chain couples TRBV5-1 to TRBJ1-1; D may be TRBD1 (5 bases). V gave up 0 bases and J gave up 1 base, with 7 bases separating them. There are 14 residues in the CDR3. Germline V gene sequence: CDR1 SGHRS, CDR2 YFSETQ. CDR3 nucleotide sequence: TGCGCCAGCAGCTTGGGTGACAGGAACACTGAAGCTTTCTTT. Translation: CASSLGDRNTEAFF.

This clone has more than one count but fewer than ten. This chain joins TRBV2 and TRBJ2-1; D is unresolved. CDR1 SNHLY and CDR2 FYNNEI come from the germline V gene. V was cut by 7 bases and J by 4 bases, with 11 bases left in between. This CDR3 is 13 amino acids long. For the CDR3, the DNA is TGTGCCAGCAACGGCGGAAGATACAATGAGCAGTTCTTC. Amino acids: CASNGGRYNEQFF. Looking up the rest from reference TRBV2 and TRBJ2-1 gives the full variable domain: EPEVTQTPSHQVTQMGQEVILRCVPISNHLYFYWYRQILGQKVEFLVSFYNNEISEKSEIFDDQFSVERPDGSNFTLKIRSTKLEDSAMYFCASNGGRYNEQFFGPGTRLTVL.

There are a few counts of this clone. The V and J genes are TRBV7-9 and TRBJ2-5; D gene ambiguous. The CDR3 has 11 residues. Per germline, CDR1 SEHNR and CDR2 FQNEAQ (reference sequence). Trimming left V 11 bases short and J 5 bases short, with 12 bases between. CDR3: CAGTLGETQYF. The DNA for the CDR3 is TGTGCCGGCACCCTCGGGGAGACCCAGTACTTC. The full variable domain, rest sourced from reference TRBV7-9 and TRBJ2-5, is DTGVSQNPRHKITKRGQNVTFRCDPISEHNRLYWYRQTLGQGPEFLTYFQNEAQLEKSRLLSDRFSAERPKGSFSTLEIQRTEQGDSAMYLCAGTLGETQYFGPGTRLLVL.

This clone came up a few times. The chain combines TRBV9 with TRBJ2-1; TRBD2 matches at 9 bases. Trimming removed 3 bases from V and 4 bases from J; junction bases left unmatched: 5. Germline V gives CDR1 SGDLS, CDR2 YYNGEE. There are 15 residues in the CDR3. The CDR3 here is CASSAALAGYNEQFF. The CDR3 region has the DNA TGTGCCAGCAGCGCAGCGCTAGCGGGGTACAATGAGCAGTTCTTC.

This clone turned up a few times. J is TRBJ2-1 and V is TRBV29-1; 13 nucleotides match TRBD2. This CDR3 region has 14 residues. Germline loops: CDR1 SQVTM, CDR2 ANQGSEA. The V gene end was trimmed by 7 bases and the J gene end by 8 bases; junction bases not matched to a gene: 8. CDR3 residues: CSGLGTSGNDEQFF. The CDR3 coding sequence is TGCAGCGGCCTCGGGACTAGCGGGAATGATGAGCAGTTCTTC.

V is TRBV27 and J is TRBJ1-1; perhaps TRBD1 as D (6 bases). V was pared by 6 bases and J by 4 bases, with 18 bases between. The germline V gene has CDR1 MNHEY and CDR2 SMNVEV (reference sequence). This CDR3 comprises 15 residues. In DNA, the CDR3 is TGTGCCAGCAGGCCCGGCACAGGGTATCGCACTGAAGCTTTCTTT. This gives the protein CASRPGTGYRTEAFF.

CDR3 sequence (DNA): TGTGCTAGTGGTTTGGTAGGGGGCTACGAGCAGTACTTC. It translates to CASGLVGGYEQYF. The rearrangement links TRBV12-5 to TRBJ2-7, with a tentative D call TRBD1 (6 bases). Germline-derived CDR1 and CDR2 are LGHNT and FRNRAP. The CDR3 loop spans 13 amino acids. V was clipped by 0 bases and J by 3 bases, with 6 bases between them.

The gene calls are TRBV2 and TRBJ1-5; D call uncertain. The CDR3 runs to 15 residues. From germline, CDR1 is SNHLY and CDR2 FYNNEI. V was clipped by 4 bases and J by 1 base, with 11 bases between them. CDR3 DNA sequence: TGTGCCAGCAGTGTGTTTCATCAAAGCAATCAGCCCCAGCATTTT. This gives the protein CASSVFHQSNQPQHF. Full variable domain (rest looked up from reference TRBV2 and TRBJ1-5): EPEVTQTPSHQVTQMGQEVILRCVPISNHLYFYWYRQILGQKVEFLVSFYNNEISEKSEIFDDQFSVERPDGSNFTLKIRSTKLEDSAMYFCASSVFHQSNQPQHFGDGTRLSIL.

This chain uses TRBV18 with TRBJ1-1; D is uncertain. Germline V gene lookup returns CDR1 KGHSH and CDR2 LQKENI. Trimming shortened V by 0 bases and J by 3 bases, and 5 bases separated the two germline ends. The CDR3 runs to 13 residues. For the CDR3, the DNA is TGTGCCAGCTCACCACCGGCGGACACTGAAGCTTTCTTT. This encodes CASSPPADTEAFF.

The rearrangement links TRBV5-1 to TRBJ1-4; 8 nucleotides line up with TRBD1. Looked up from germline, CDR1 is SGHRS and CDR2 is YFSETQ. The CDR3 sequence is 14 residues long. V gave up 4 bases and J gave up 7 bases; unmatched junction bases: 6. CDR3 amino acids: CASSTQGASEKLFF. The CDR3, as DNA: TGCGCCAGCAGCACCCAGGGGGCAAGTGAAAAACTGTTTTTT.

V gene TRBV29-1 combines with J gene TRBJ2-2; TRBD1 might be the D (5 bases). Trimming cost V 5 bases and J 2 bases, with 9 bases left between them. CDR3 length equals 13 residues. In germline, CDR1 is SQVTM, CDR2 ANQGSEA. CDR3 amino acids: CSVRQLNTGELFF. The CDR3 nucleotides are TGCAGCGTTCGACAGCTAAACACCGGGGAGCTGTTTTTT.

The rearrangement links TRBV11-3 to TRBJ1-2; the match to TRBD1 covers 7 bases. The CDR3 runs to 15 residues. The trim removed 5 bases at V and 4 bases at J, leaving 10 bases unmatched. Germline assignment: CDR1 SGHNT and CDR2 YENEEA. Written as DNA, the CDR3 is TGTGCCAGCAGCCCCGGGGCAGGGGGTACCTATGGCTACACCTTC. This encodes CASSPGAGGTYGYTF.

The chain carries TRBV6-6 and TRBJ1-1, with 8 bases aligning to TRBD1. J lost 4 bases, V lost 7 bases, and 8 bases had no gene match. The CDR3 is made up of 14 amino acids. Per the germline V gene, CDR1 is MNHNY and CDR2 is SVGAGI (reference sequence). In DNA, the CDR3 is TGTGCCAGCACCCTCAGGGGGCTGGGCACTGAAGCTTTCTTT. As protein: CASTLRGLGTEAFF.

This clone was counted a single time. J is TRBJ1-1 and V is TRBV7-2; TRBD1 might be the D (5 bases). Per the germline V gene, CDR1 is SGHTA and CDR2 is FQGNSA. The germline V and J ends were trimmed by 1 base and 5 bases, with 14 bases remaining between them. The CDR3 runs to 15 residues. In nucleotides, the CDR3 is TGTGCCAGCAGCTTAGTACTCAGGGCGAGGACTGAAGCTTTCTTT. Amino acids: CASSLVLRARTEAFF.

The V gene is TRBV7-2, the J gene TRBJ2-7, with 7 bases that match TRBD2. There are 13 residues in the CDR3. J gave up 7 bases and V 3 bases, and 6 bases lay outside the gene matches. The V gene's germline CDR1 is SGHTA and CDR2 FQGNSA. CDR3 in amino acids: CASSLSGVGEQYF. CDR3 DNA: TGTGCCAGCAGCTTGAGCGGGGTCGGGGAGCAGTACTTC.

V usage is TRBV27 and J usage is TRBJ1-5; D possibly corresponds to TRBD1 (5 bases). Between the trimmed V and J ends, which lost 0 bases and 7 bases, there was a span of 10 bases. Germline V lookup: CDR1 MNHEY, CDR2 SMNVEV (reference sequence). This CDR3 spans 14 amino acids. The CDR3 nucleotides are TGTGCCAGCAGTTTATCAGGAGGGACCCAGCCCCAGCATTTT. Translating it yields CASSLSGGTQPQHF.

V gene TRBV4-1 combines with J gene TRBJ1-5; D is possibly TRBD1 (5 bases). V lost 0 bases and J lost 6, with 12 bases in between. This CDR3 spans 15 amino acids. Germline V CDR1 and CDR2: MGHRA, YSYEKL. CDR3 sequence reads: CASSQDVTGRQPQHF. As DNA, the CDR3 is TGCGCCAGCAGCCAAGATGTAACAGGACGTCAGCCCCAGCATTTT.